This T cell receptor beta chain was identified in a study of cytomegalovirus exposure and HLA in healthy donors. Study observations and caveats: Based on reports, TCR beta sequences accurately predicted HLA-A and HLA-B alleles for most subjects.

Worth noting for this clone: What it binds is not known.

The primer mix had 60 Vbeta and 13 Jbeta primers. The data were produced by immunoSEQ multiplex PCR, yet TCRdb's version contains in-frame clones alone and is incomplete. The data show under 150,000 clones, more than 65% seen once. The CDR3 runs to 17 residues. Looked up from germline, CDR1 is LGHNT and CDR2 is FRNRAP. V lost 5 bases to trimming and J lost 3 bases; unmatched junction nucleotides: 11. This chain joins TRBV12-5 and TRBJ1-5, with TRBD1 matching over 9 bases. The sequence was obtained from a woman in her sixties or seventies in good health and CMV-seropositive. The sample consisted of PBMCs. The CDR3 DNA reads TGTGCTAGTGGTCGCACGGACAGGGGCTGGGACAATCAGCCCCAGCATTTT. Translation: CASGRTDRGWDNQPQHF. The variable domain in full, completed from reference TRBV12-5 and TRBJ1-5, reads DARVTQTPRHKVTEMGQEVTMRCQPILGHNTVFWYRQTMMQGLELLAYFRNRAPLDDSGMPKDRFSAEMPDATLATLKIQPSEPRDSAVYFCASGRTDRGWDNQPQHFGDGTRLSIL.